What follows is one TCR beta chain and its context. This entry comes from a study of OX40 agonist ivuxolimab in advanced cancers. The assay was immunoSEQ multiplex PCR, and TCRdb's table has in-frame clones only and misses some. There are approximately 82,000 clones in the sample; approximately 84% occur only once, and just under 25% lies in the top ten. The specimen was CD4+ or CD8+ T cells sorted from blood, collected in a trial of the OX40 agonist ivuxolimab. The clonotype originates from an adult with an advanced solid tumor such as melanoma, head and neck, liver or kidney cancer.

The DNA of the CDR3 is TGTGCCAGCAATGGGGGGCTGTGGAACGAGCAGTACTTC. Encoded protein: CASNGGLWNEQYF. The chain joins TRBV28 to TRBJ2-7; D tentatively reads TRBD1 or TRBD2 (6 bases each). The germline gives CDR1 MDHEN, CDR2 SYDVKM. The V and J ends lost 7 bases and 5 bases respectively, with 15 bases between them. The CDR3 runs 13 residues.